The rows below give T cell receptor beta chains drawn from one sample of a study of shared clonotypes between healthy human individuals. Libraries were prepared by immunoSEQ multiplex PCR; TCRdb keeps only in-frame clonotypes and omits some of them. The top ten hold roughly 0.39% of the sample, which has some 2,500,000 clones, roughly 93% seen once. The sequenced sample consisted of naive CD4+ T cells from PBMCs. These TCRs come from a man between 18 and 35 years old in good health. Some clones in this sample may be carry-over from other donors' samples. Both conserved end residues are part of each CDR3. D genes are given only for firm matches. The listing skips clone size in some rows; elsewhere it reads once, few, many or a size class.

-	TRBV7-6	TRBJ1-1	-	TGTGCCAGCAGCTTATTCCCCCCTGAAGCTTTCTTT	CASSLFPPEAFF
-	TRBV2	TRBJ1-5	-	TGTGCCAGCCGACCCTCGGGGGAAAATCAGCCCCAGCATTTT	CASRPSGENQPQHF
-	TRBV7-3	TRBJ2-3	-	TGTGCCAGCAGCTTATCAGGGACCCTCAGCACAGATACGCAGTATTTT	CASSLSGTLSTDTQYF
TRBD2	TRBV9	TRBJ2-7	-	TGTGCCAGCAGCGTACGAGCGGGACCCTACGAGCAGTACTTC	CASSVRAGPYEQYF
-	TRBV28	TRBJ1-5	-	TGTGCCAGCGGGGTGCCCGGGACACTGGGTCGGACCCAGCATTTT	CASGVPGTLGRTQHF
TRBD2	TRBV4-1	TRBJ2-7	-	TGCGCCAGCAGCCAGAGGGTCCTAGCGGGAGGTCCTATCTACGAGCAGTACTTC	CASSQRVLAGGPIYEQYF
TRBD2	TRBV7-9	TRBJ2-3	-	TGTGCCAGCAGCAAGACTAGCGGGATATCTTCCGATACGCAGTATTTT	CASSKTSGISSDTQYF
-	TRBV6-6	TRBJ1-5	few	TGTGCCAGCACCTGGACAGCCAATCAGCCCCAGCATTTT	CASTWTANQPQHF
-	TRBV12-5	TRBJ2-6	-	TGTGCTAGTGGTTTGGCACAGGGCACATCTCGTGGGGCCAACGTCCTGACTTTC	CASGLAQGTSRGANVLTF
-	TRBV28	TRBJ1-2	-	TGTGCCAGCAGTTTAACAGGAAACTATGGCTACACCTTC	CASSLTGNYGYTF
-	TRBV29-1	TRBJ1-1	-	TGCAGCGTTACCCGGGTGAGCACTGAAGCTTTCTTT	CSVTRVSTEAFF
-	TRBV29-1	TRBJ2-7	-	TGCAGCGTTACGGAGGACAGCTACGAGCAGTACTTC	CSVTEDSYEQYF
-	TRBV9	TRBJ2-7	-	TGTGCCAGCAGCGTAGAAGGTATGGACTCCTACGAGCAGTACTTC	CASSVEGMDSYEQYF
-	TRBV11-3	TRBJ1-1	-	TGTGCCAGCAGCTTCACGCTGAACACTGAAGCTTTCTTT	CASSFTLNTEAFF
TRBD2	TRBV5-1	TRBJ2-1	-	TGCGCCAGCAGCGATAGCGGGAGGGCCGGTAATGAGCAGTTCTTC	CASSDSGRAGNEQFF
-	TRBV6-1	TRBJ1-2	-	TGTGCCCACGGGGGGGCGGGAAAATTCTATGGCTACACCTTC	CAHGGAGKFYGYTF
TRBD2	TRBV7-9	TRBJ2-5	-	TGTGCCAGCAGCGTTACCGGGACTAGCCCAGAGACCCAGTACTTC	CASSVTGTSPETQYF
-	TRBV10-3	TRBJ1-3	-	TGTGCCATCAGTGAGTCCTACCAGGGCAACACCATATATTTT	CAISESYQGNTIYF
TRBD2	TRBV14	TRBJ2-3	-	TGTGCCAGCAGCCAAGATGGAGGCCTGACTAGCGGGAGAGGTGATACGCAGTATTTT	CASSQDGGLTSGRGDTQYF
TRBD1	TRBV9	TRBJ2-5	-	TGTGCCAGCAGCGCCGGGACAGGGCAAGAGACCCAGTACTTC	CASSAGTGQETQYF
TRBD1	TRBV19	TRBJ1-3	-	TGTGCCACCCGAACGACAGGGGGGACCTCTGGAAACACCATATATTTT	CATRTTGGTSGNTIYF
-	TRBV5-1	TRBJ2-4	-	TGCGCCAGCAGCTTAGGGTCGGGATGGGACATTCAGTACTTC	CASSLGSGWDIQYF
TRBD1	TRBV6-6	TRBJ2-6	-	TGTGCCAGTAGGGGGCTGACGGCTGGGGCCAACGTCCTGACTTTC	CASRGLTAGANVLTF
-	TRBV7-2	TRBJ2-3	-	TGTGCCAGCAGCTCTAGAGGCGGAAGCACAGATACGCAGTATTTT	CASSSRGGSTDTQYF
TRBD2	TRBV7-6	TRBJ2-5	-	TGTGCCAGCAGCTTAGAAGGTGGCGGGAGGGCCCTAGAGACCCAGTACTTC	CASSLEGGGRALETQYF
TRBD2	TRBV29-1	TRBJ2-3	-	TGCAGCGTTACAGACAGCGCCGGGGGGGATACGCAGTATTTT	CSVTDSAGGDTQYF
TRBD2	TRBV7-8	TRBJ2-7	-	TGTGCCAGCACCCGAGTTCGGGAGGGGAACGAGCAGTACTTC	CASTRVREGNEQYF
TRBD2	TRBV6-1	TRBJ2-3	-	TGTGCCAGCAGTGAAAGTTTATGGGGAACGGGAGGGAAGTCAGATACGCAGTATTTT	CASSESLWGTGGKSDTQYF
TRBD2	TRBV28	TRBJ2-3	-	TGTGCCAGCAGCCACCATCTCGGGACTAGCGGAAGCACAGATACGCAGTATTTT	CASSHHLGTSGSTDTQYF
-	TRBV5-4	TRBJ1-2	-	TGTGCCAGCAGGGGTACAGTGGGGCGCCACTACACCTTC	CASRGTVGRHYTF
-	TRBV18	TRBJ2-5	-	TGTGCCAGCTCACCACCGACGCGTGTGGAGACCCAGTACTTC	CASSPPTRVETQYF
TRBD2	TRBV28	TRBJ2-1	-	TGTGCCAGCAGTTTTTCTAGCGGAACTTACAATGAGCAGTTCTTC	CASSFSSGTYNEQFF
-	TRBV7-9	TRBJ2-4	-	TGTGCCAGCGACGAGGGAAACATTCAGTACTTC	CASDEGNIQYF
TRBD1	TRBV30	TRBJ1-6	-	TGTGCCTGGAGTGGACAGGGGGATTCACCCCTCCACTTT	CAWSGQGDSPLHF
TRBD1	TRBV29-1	TRBJ2-1	-	TGCAGCGTTGACGGGACAGGGTACAATGAGCAGTTCTTC	CSVDGTGYNEQFF
-	TRBV5-6	TRBJ1-1	-	TGTGCCAGCAGCTTTTTTGGGGGTGAAGCTTTCTTT	CASSFFGGEAFF
TRBD1	TRBV5-4	TRBJ1-2	-	TGTGCCAGCAGCCTAGGGACAGGGGGACTCTATGGCTACACCTTC	CASSLGTGGLYGYTF
-	TRBV18	TRBJ2-2	-	TGTGCCAGCTCACCACGCCCCCCGACGACCGGGGAGCTGTTTTTT	CASSPRPPTTGELFF
-	TRBV28	TRBJ1-1	few	TGTGCCAGCAGTTTAGGGGGACACCAGAACACTGAAGCTTTCTTT	CASSLGGHQNTEAFF
-	TRBV4-1	TRBJ1-2	once	TGCGCCAGCAGCCAAGATCTTTCAGCCACTAACTATGGCTACACCTTC	CASSQDLSATNYGYTF
-	TRBV18	TRBJ2-3	-	TGTGCCAGCTCACCAACAGGGAGCACAGATACGCAGTATTTT	CASSPTGSTDTQYF
-	TRBV15	TRBJ2-7	-	TGTGCCACCAGCCTAGAGGCGGACGAGCAGTACTTC	CATSLEADEQYF
TRBD1	TRBV11-1	TRBJ1-2	-	TGTGCCAGCAGCTTAGGTGGTATGGACAGGGGCTCCGGCTACACCTTC	CASSLGGMDRGSGYTF
-	TRBV7-3	TRBJ2-1	-	TGTGCCAGCAGCTTAGGCGGGCCGGCATACAATGAGCAGTTCTTC	CASSLGGPAYNEQFF
-	TRBV27	TRBJ2-7	-	TGTGCCAGCAGTAGATACCCCGAGACCCAGACGGGCAGAATCTACGAGCAGTACTTC	CASSRYPETQTGRIYEQYF
TRBD2	TRBV10-3	TRBJ2-7	once	TGTGCCATCAGTGAGTCCTTGGCTAGCGGCTCCTACGAGCAGTACTTC	CAISESLASGSYEQYF
TRBD2	TRBV5-1	TRBJ2-3	-	TGCGCCAGCAGCTCAGGTACTAGCGGGTACACAGATACGCAGTATTTT	CASSSGTSGYTDTQYF
-	TRBV20-1	TRBJ1-2	-	TGCAGTGCCCCCCCGGGCCATGGCTACACCTTC	CSAPPGHGYTF